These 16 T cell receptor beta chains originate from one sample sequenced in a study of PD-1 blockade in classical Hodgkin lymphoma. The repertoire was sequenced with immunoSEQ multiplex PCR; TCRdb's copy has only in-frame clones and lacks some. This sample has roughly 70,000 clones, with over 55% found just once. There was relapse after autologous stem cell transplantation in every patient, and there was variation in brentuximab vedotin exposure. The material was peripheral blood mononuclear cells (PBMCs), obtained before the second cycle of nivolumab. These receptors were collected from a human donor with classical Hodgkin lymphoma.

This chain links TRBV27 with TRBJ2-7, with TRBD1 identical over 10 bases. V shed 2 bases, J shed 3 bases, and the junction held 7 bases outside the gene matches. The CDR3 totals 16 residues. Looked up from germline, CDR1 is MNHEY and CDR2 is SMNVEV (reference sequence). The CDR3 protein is CASSLIMTGGVYEQYF. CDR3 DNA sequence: TGTGCCAGCAGTTTAATCATGACAGGGGGCGTCTACGAGCAGTACTTC.

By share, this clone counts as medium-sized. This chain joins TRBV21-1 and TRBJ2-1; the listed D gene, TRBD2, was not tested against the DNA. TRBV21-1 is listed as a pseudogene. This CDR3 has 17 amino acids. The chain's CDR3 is CASSKAWGVSSYNEQFF. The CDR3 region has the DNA TGTGCCAGCAGCAAAGCATGGGGGGTAAGCTCCTACAATGAGCAGTTCTTC.

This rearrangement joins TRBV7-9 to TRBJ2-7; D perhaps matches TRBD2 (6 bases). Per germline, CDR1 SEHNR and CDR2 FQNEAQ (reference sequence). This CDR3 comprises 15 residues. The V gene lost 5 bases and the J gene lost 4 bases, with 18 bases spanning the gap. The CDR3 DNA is TGTGCCAGCAGCCCTAGCGCCCCCCCCATATACGAGCAGTACTTC. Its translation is CASSPSAPPIYEQYF.

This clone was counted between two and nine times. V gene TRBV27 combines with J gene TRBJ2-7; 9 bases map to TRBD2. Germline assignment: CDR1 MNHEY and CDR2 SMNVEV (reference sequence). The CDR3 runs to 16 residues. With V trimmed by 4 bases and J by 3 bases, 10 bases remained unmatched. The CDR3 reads CASSSIAGATHYEQYF. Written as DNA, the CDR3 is TGTGCCAGCAGTTCAATAGCGGGAGCCACCCACTACGAGCAGTACTTC.

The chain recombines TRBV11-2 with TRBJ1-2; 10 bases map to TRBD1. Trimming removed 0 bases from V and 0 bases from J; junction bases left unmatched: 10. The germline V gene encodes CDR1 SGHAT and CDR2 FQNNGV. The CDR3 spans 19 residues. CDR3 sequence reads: CASSLDWGTGEEANYGYTF. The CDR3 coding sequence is TGTGCCAGCAGCTTAGATTGGGGGACAGGGGAAGAGGCTAACTATGGCTACACCTTC.

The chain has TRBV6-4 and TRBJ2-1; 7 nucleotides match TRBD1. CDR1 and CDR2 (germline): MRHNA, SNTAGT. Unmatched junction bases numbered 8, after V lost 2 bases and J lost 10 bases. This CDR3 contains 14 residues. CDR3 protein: CASSDVAGGEEQFF. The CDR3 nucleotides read TGTGCCAGCAGTGACGTGGCAGGGGGTGAGGAGCAGTTCTTC.

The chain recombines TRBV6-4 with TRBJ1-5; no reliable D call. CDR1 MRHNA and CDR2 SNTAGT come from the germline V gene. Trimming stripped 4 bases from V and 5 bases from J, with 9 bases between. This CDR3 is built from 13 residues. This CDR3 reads CASSVTLYQPQHF. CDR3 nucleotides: TGTGCCAGCAGTGTAACACTTTATCAGCCCCAGCATTTT.

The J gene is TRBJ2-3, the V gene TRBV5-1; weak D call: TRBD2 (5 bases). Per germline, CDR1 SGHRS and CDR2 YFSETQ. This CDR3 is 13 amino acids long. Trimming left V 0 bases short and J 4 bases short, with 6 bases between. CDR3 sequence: CASSLGGADTQYF. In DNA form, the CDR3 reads TGCGCCAGCAGCTTGGGGGGAGCAGATACGCAGTATTTT.

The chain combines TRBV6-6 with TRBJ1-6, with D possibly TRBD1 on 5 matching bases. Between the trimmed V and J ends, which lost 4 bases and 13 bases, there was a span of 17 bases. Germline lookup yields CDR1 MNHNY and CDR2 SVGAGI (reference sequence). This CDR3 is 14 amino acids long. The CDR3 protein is CASSFRDGYGPLHF. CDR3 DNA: TGTGCCAGCAGTTTCCGGGACGGATACGGTCCCCTCCACTTT.

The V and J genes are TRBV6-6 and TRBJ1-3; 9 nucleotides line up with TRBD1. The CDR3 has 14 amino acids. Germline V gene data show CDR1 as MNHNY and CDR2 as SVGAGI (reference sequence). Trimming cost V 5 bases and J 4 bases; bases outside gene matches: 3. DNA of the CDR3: TGTGCCAGCAGTAGACAGGGGGGAGGAAACACCATATATTTT. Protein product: CASSRQGGGNTIYF.

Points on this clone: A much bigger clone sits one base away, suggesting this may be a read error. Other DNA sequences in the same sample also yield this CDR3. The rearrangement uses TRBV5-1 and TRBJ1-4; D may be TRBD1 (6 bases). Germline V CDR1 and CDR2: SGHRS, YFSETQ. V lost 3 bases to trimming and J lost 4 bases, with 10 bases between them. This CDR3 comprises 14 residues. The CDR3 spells CASSSTGINEKLFF. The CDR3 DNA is TGCGCCAGCAGCTCGACAGGAATTAATGAAAAACTGTTTTTT.

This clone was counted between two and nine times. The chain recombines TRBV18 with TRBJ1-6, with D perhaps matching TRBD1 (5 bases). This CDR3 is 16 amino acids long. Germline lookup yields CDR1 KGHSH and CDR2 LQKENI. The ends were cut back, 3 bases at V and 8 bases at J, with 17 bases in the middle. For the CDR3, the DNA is TGTGCCAGCTCACCCGTTGGCAGGGTAGACTATTCACCCCTCCACTTT. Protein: CASSPVGRVDYSPLHF.

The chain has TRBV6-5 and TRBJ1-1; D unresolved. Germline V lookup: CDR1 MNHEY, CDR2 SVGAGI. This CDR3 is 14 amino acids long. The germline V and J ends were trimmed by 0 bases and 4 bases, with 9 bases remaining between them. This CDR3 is CASSYSKLSTEAFF. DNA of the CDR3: TGTGCCAGCAGTTACTCTAAGTTAAGCACTGAAGCTTTCTTT.

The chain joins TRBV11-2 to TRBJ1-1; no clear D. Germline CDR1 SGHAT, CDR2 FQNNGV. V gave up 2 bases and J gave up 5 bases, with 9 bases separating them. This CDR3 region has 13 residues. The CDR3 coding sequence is TGTGCCAGCAGCTTAAATTCGGGGACTGAAGCTTTCTTT. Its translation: CASSLNSGTEAFF.

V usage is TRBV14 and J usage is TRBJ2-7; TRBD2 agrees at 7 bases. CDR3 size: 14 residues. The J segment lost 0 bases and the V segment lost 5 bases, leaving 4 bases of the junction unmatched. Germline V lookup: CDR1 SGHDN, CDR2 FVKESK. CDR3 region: CASSFGGNSYEQYF. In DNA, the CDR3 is TGTGCCAGCAGCTTCGGGGGGAACTCCTACGAGCAGTACTTC.

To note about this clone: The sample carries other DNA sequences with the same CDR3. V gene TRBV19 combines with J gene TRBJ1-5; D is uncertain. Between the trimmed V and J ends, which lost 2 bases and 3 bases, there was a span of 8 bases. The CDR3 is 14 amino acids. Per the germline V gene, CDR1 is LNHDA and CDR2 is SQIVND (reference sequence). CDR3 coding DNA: TGTGCCAGTAGTATAAGAGGTACCAATCAGCCCCAGCATTTT. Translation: CASSIRGTNQPQHF. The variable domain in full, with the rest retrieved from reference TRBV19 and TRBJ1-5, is DGGITQSPKYLFRKEGQNVTLSCEQNLNHDAMYWYRQDPGQGLRLIYYSQIVNDFQKGDIAEGYSVSREKKESFPLTVTSAQKNPTAFYLCASSIRGTNQPQHFGDGTRLSIL.